Shown below are 5 T cell receptor beta chains from a single sample sequenced in a study of monozygotic twins with inflammatory bowel disease. One entry per CDR3 protein, without DNA, is what TCRdb gives after re-calling the 5' RACE reads. The sample includes nearly 450,000 distinct CDR3 sequences. Sequenced sample: blood. All receptors derive from a human donor with ulcerative colitis or Crohn's disease, or a healthy co-twin of an affected twin (not recorded which).

This sequence joins TRBV19 and TRBJ1-2; TCRdb reports TRBD1, a call that lacks DNA to check it against. The CDR3 loop spans 13 amino acids. Germline V gene sequence: CDR1 LNHDA, CDR2 SQIVND (reference sequence). CDR3 amino acids: CASSDRDPYGYTF.

V and J are TRBV7-2 and TRBJ2-1; with no DNA, the TCRdb D assignment of TRBD2 cannot be verified. Germline CDR1 SGHTA, CDR2 FQGNSA. The CDR3 totals 15 residues. CDR3 sequence: CASSSWDSPSNEQFF.

The chain is built from TRBV6-4 and TRBJ2-1; with no DNA, the TCRdb D assignment of TRBD1 cannot be verified. The CDR3 length is 19 residues. Germline V gives CDR1 MRHNA, CDR2 SNTAGT. CDR3 amino acids: CASRQDRTSLLMSYNEQFF.

The rearrangement links TRBV9 to TRBJ2-5; TCRdb names TRBD2, which stays unverified in the absence of DNA. Germline values: CDR1 SGDLS, CDR2 YYNGEE. The CDR3 extends over 13 amino acids. The CDR3 loop is CASSGGVVETQYF.

The J gene is TRBJ1-1, the V gene TRBV7-2. The CDR3 covers 13 residues. Germline assignment: CDR1 SGHTA and CDR2 FQGNSA. The CDR3 protein is CASSQSWNTEAFF.